One and the same sample provided the 5 T cell receptor beta chains below, sequenced in a study of cytomegalovirus exposure and HLA in healthy donors. PCR was performed using 60 Vbeta and 13 Jbeta primers. Method: immunoSEQ multiplex PCR; TCRdb's copy keeps in-frame clones and lacks some. This sample has more than 90,000 clones, with more than 65% found just once. The specimen was PBMCs. The source is a human donor in good health.

This sequence joins TRBV9 and TRBJ2-1; 11 bases agree with TRBD2. This CDR3 contains 15 residues. V dropped 2 bases and J dropped 6; count of bases not matched to a gene: 4. CDR1 is SGDLS and CDR2 is YYNGEE in the germline V gene. This chain's CDR3 is CASSVSGRAGNEQFF. DNA of the CDR3: TGTGCCAGCAGCGTTAGCGGGAGGGCCGGCAATGAGCAGTTCTTC.

The chain carries TRBV19 and TRBJ2-1, with 8 bases identical to TRBD2. CDR1 is LNHDA, CDR2 SQIVND, per germline (reference sequence). V was pared by 4 bases and J by 7 bases, with 9 bases of the junction left unmatched. There are 15 residues in the CDR3. CDR3 amino acids: CASSNSAGVGNEQFF. The CDR3 DNA reads as TGTGCCAGTAGTAACTCAGCGGGGGTCGGGAATGAGCAGTTCTTC.

The rearrangement joins TRBV5-4 to TRBJ2-1, with D hard to call. Deletions cut 4 bases from V and 5 bases from J, with 4 bases between. CDR1 SGHNT and CDR2 YYREEE come from the germline V gene (reference sequence). The CDR3 sequence is 11 residues long. The CDR3 DNA follows: TGTGCCAGCAGCCAAAACAATGAGCAGTTCTTC. This gives the protein CASSQNNEQFF. The complete variable domain, with remaining parts taken from reference TRBV5-4 and TRBJ2-1, reads ETGVTQSPTHLIKTRGQQVTLRCSSQSGHNTVSWYQQALGQGPQFIFQYYREEENGRGNFPPRFSGLQFPNYSSELNVNALELDDSALYLCASSQNNEQFFGPGTRLTVL.

This clone was detected only once. The J gene is TRBJ1-3, the V gene TRBV5-1, with 11 bases aligning to TRBD1. The CDR3 contains 16 residues. Germline V lookup: CDR1 SGHRS, CDR2 YFSETQ. With V trimmed by 0 bases and J by 3 bases, 2 bases remained unmatched. The CDR3 sequence is CASSLGTGGYGNTIYF. The CDR3 DNA reads as TGCGCCAGCAGCTTGGGGACAGGGGGCTATGGAAACACCATATATTTT.

This chain links TRBV7-2 with TRBJ2-1, with D uncertain. Trimming took 5 bases from V and 5 from J, leaving 10 bases between them. The CDR3 spans 13 residues. In germline, CDR1 is SGHTA, CDR2 FQGNSA. CDR3 bases: TGTGCCAGCAGCCTAATACTGAACAATGAGCAGTTCTTC. Its translation: CASSLILNNEQFF.